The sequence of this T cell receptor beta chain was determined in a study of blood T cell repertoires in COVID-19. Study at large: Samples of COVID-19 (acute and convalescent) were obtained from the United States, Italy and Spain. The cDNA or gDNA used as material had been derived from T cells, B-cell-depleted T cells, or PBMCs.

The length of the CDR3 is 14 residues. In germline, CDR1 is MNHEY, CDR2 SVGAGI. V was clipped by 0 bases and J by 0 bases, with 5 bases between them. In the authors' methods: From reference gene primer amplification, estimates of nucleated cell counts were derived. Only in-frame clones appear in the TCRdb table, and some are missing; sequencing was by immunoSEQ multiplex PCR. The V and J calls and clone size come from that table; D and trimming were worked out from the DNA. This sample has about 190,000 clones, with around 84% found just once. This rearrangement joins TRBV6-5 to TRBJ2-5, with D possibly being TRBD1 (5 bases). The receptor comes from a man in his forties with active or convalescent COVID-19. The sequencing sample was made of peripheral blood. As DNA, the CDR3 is TGTGCCAGCAGTTACTCGACAGACCAAGAGACCCAGTACTTC. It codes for CASSYSTDQETQYF.